The next 25 T cell receptor beta chains were all read from a single sample in a study of OX40 agonist ivuxolimab in advanced cancers. TCRdb's table, derived via immunoSEQ multiplex PCR, lists solely in-frame clones and lacks some. The sample has 50,000 to 75,000 clones, roughly 87% seen once. The source was CD4+ or CD8+ T cells sorted from blood, collected in a trial of the OX40 agonist ivuxolimab. The source is an adult with an advanced solid tumor such as melanoma, head and neck, liver or kidney cancer.

This chain connects TRBV28 to TRBJ1-2; TRBD1 aligns across 10 bases. This CDR3 contains 15 residues. V gave up 5 bases and J gave up 2 bases; unmatched junction bases: 5. CDR1 is MDHEN and CDR2 is SYDVKM in the germline V gene. CDR3 nucleotides: TGTGCCAGCAGTCCAGGGGACAGGGGCAACTATGGCTACACCTTC. Translation gives CASSPGDRGNYGYTF.

The gene calls are TRBV5-5 and TRBJ1-5; D unclear. V was pared by 4 bases and J by 0 bases, with 14 bases between. Germline V gene data show CDR1 as SGHKS and CDR2 as YYEKEE (reference sequence). This CDR3 is built from 16 residues. CDR3 DNA sequence: TGTGCCAGCAGCCTGGGTGAGAACTATAGCAATCAGCCCCAGCATTTT. It translates to CASSLGENYSNQPQHF.

The genes are TRBV4-3 and TRBJ2-3; TRBD2 matches at 8 bases. The CDR3 sequence is 15 residues long. CDR1 is LGHNA, CDR2 YSLEER, per germline. The J segment lost 1 base and the V segment lost 4 bases, leaving 4 bases of the junction unmatched. As DNA, the CDR3 is TGCGCCAGCAGCCCTGGACTAGCTGGCACAGATACGCAGTATTTT. It codes for CASSPGLAGTDTQYF.

The chain employs TRBV30 and TRBJ2-1; no reliable D call. CDR1 is GTSNPN and CDR2 is SVGIG in the germline V gene (reference sequence). The germline V and J ends were trimmed by 4 bases and 6 bases, with 13 bases remaining between them. This CDR3 is built from 13 residues. In DNA, the CDR3 is TGTGCCTGGAAACTCCCCGGGTTCAATGAGCAGTTCTTC. It translates to CAWKLPGFNEQFF.

V gene TRBV30 combines with J gene TRBJ2-3; 10 positions agree with TRBD1. Germline CDR1 reads GTSNPN; CDR2 reads SVGIG (reference sequence). The V gene end was trimmed by 2 bases and the J gene end by 1 base; junction bases not matched to a gene: 3. CDR3 size: 15 residues. DNA for the CDR3: TGTGCCTGGAGTCCCGGGACAGGGGGCACAGATACGCAGTATTTT. Translated: CAWSPGTGGTDTQYF.

This chain connects TRBV10-3 to TRBJ2-3, with a tentative D call TRBD2 (8 bases). Deletions cut 10 bases from V and 0 bases from J, with 20 bases between. From germline, CDR1 is ENHRY and CDR2 SYGVKD. The CDR3 sequence is 16 residues long. The CDR3 loop reads CATRGGASGSTDTQYF. The CDR3 nucleotides are TGTGCCACCAGGGGGGGGGCTAGCGGGAGCACAGATACGCAGTATTTT.

V gene TRBV30 combines with J gene TRBJ1-4, with D possibly TRBD1 on 6 matching bases. Trimming pared 5 bases from V and 4 bases from J, leaving 14 bases between. This CDR3 has 14 residues. The germline V gene has CDR1 GTSNPN and CDR2 SVGIG (reference sequence). Here the CDR3 reads CAWERKGDNEKLFF. DNA of the CDR3: TGTGCCTGGGAACGTAAGGGGGATAATGAAAAACTGTTTTTT.

In its sample, this clone was seen once. This chain uses TRBV30 with TRBJ1-2; no reliable D call. Trimming removed 1 base from V and 2 bases from J, with 14 bases in between. CDR3 length: 15 amino acids. Germline loops: CDR1 GTSNPN, CDR2 SVGIG (reference sequence). CDR3 sequence reads: CAWSALNGYNYGYTF. The CDR3 DNA sequence: TGTGCCTGGAGTGCCCTTAACGGATACAACTATGGCTACACCTTC.

This chain joins TRBV7-2 and TRBJ1-5; D not certain. This CDR3 region has 12 residues. Germline V gene data show CDR1 as SGHTA and CDR2 as FQGNSA. Trimming stripped 5 bases from V and 6 bases from J, with 8 bases between. In DNA form, the CDR3 reads TGTGCCAGCAGCCCCCGGGGTCAGCCCCAGCATTTT. Translating it yields CASSPRGQPQHF. Full variable domain (missing parts from reference TRBV7-2 and TRBJ1-5): GAGVSQSPSNKVTEKGKDVELRCDPISGHTALYWYRQSLGQGLEFLIYFQGNSAPDKSGLPSDRFSAERTGGSVSTLTIQRTQQEDSAVYLCASSPRGQPQHFGDGTRLSIL.

The genes are TRBV5-1 and TRBJ2-5, with 13 bases identical to TRBD2. The CDR3 consists of 16 residues. J gave up 2 bases and V 4 bases, and 5 bases lay outside the gene matches. CDR1 and CDR2 (germline): SGHRS, YFSETQ. The CDR3 loop reads CASSRTSGGPQETQYF. The CDR3 region has the DNA TGCGCCAGCAGCAGGACTAGCGGGGGACCTCAAGAGACCCAGTACTTC.

The chain carries TRBV19 and TRBJ2-4; possibly TRBD1 or TRBD2 for D (5 bases each). The V end lost 5 bases, the J end lost 1 base, and 15 bases lay between the germline ends. Per germline, CDR1 LNHDA and CDR2 SQIVND (reference sequence). The CDR3 contains 16 residues. The CDR3 DNA reads TGTGCCAGTAGTTCTAACTTGGGGGTGGCCAAAAACATTCAGTACTTC. Residues: CASSSNLGVAKNIQYF.

This clone came up once. The chain recombines TRBV5-1 with TRBJ2-3; D uncertain. Germline V lookup: CDR1 SGHRS, CDR2 YFSETQ. CDR3 length equals 17 residues. Trimming stripped 1 base from V and 0 bases from J, with 15 bases between. CDR3 nucleotides: TGCGCCAGCAGCTTGAGACCAGCCCCGGACAGCACAGATACGCAGTATTTT. Translation gives CASSLRPAPDSTDTQYF.

The rearrangement links TRBV10-2 to TRBJ1-3; a possible D gene is TRBD1 (5 bases). Trimming stripped 4 bases from V and 3 bases from J, with 10 bases between. Germline loops: CDR1 WSHSY, CDR2 SAAADI. The CDR3 has 14 amino acids. The CDR3: CASSGLGDGNTIYF. Here the CDR3 DNA reads TGCGCCAGCAGTGGTTTGGGGGATGGAAACACCATATATTTT.

This clone was seen a handful of times. The chain is built from TRBV6-6 and TRBJ1-2; 7 nucleotides line up with TRBD1. Trimming removed 5 bases from V and 4 bases from J; junction bases left unmatched: 1. The CDR3 extends over 12 amino acids. CDR1 and CDR2 from the germline V gene are MNHNY and SVGAGI (reference sequence). The CDR3 sequence: CASSRQGYGYTF. CDR3 in DNA: TGTGCCAGCAGTCGACAGGGCTATGGCTACACCTTC.

This chain joins TRBV21-1 and TRBJ2-4; TRBD2 is the table's D call and was not checked against the DNA. TRBV21-1 is deemed a pseudogene. There are 18 residues in the CDR3. CDR3 loop: CASNPRLAGAQAKNIQYF. CDR3 in DNA: TGTGCCAGCAACCCCCGGCTAGCGGGGGCCCAAGCCAAAAACATTCAGTACTTC.

This sequence joins TRBV5-5 and TRBJ2-3, with 12 bases matching TRBD2. Germline loops: CDR1 SGHKS, CDR2 YYEKEE (reference sequence). The CDR3 has 16 residues. V was clipped by 7 bases and J by 4 bases; unmatched bases: 10. The CDR3 DNA follows: TGTGCCAGCGGATTGACTAGCGGGGGAGGAGCAGATACGCAGTATTTT. Amino acid sequence: CASGLTSGGGADTQYF.

The rearrangement uses TRBV6-6 and TRBJ2-7, with D perhaps TRBD1 or TRBD2 (6 bases each). The V gene's germline CDR1 is MNHNY and CDR2 SVGAGI (reference sequence). The CDR3 totals 13 residues. V lost 2 bases and J 5 bases, leaving 10 bases between the germline ends. CDR3 sequence reads: CASSYPGANEQYF. The CDR3 nucleotides read TGTGCCAGCAGTTACCCGGGGGCCAACGAGCAGTACTTC.

The chain carries TRBV21-1 and TRBJ2-6; the D call TRBD1 from the table was never checked on the DNA. TRBV21-1 is a pseudogene locus. The CDR3 covers 15 residues. CDR3: CASDGQGSGANVLTF. DNA for the CDR3: TGTGCCAGCGACGGACAGGGCTCTGGGGCCAACGTCCTGACTTTC.

Concerning this clone: One end of the junction is discordant with germline, which a read error may explain. Other DNA sequences within the sample encode an identical CDR3. The V gene is TRBV27, the J gene TRBJ2-2; D gene unclear. The CDR3 has 16 amino acids. Per germline, CDR1 MNHEY and CDR2 SMNVEV (reference sequence). The CDR3 is CASRLRVVGNTGELFF. CDR3 nucleotide sequence: TGTGCTAGCAGACTTCGGGTAGTAGGGAACACCGGGGAGCTGTTTTTT.

The chain combines TRBV20-1 with TRBJ2-7; possible D gene TRBD2, 6 bases. This CDR3 comprises 11 residues. Germline CDR1 DFQATT, CDR2 SNEGSKA (reference sequence). V was clipped by 3 bases and J by 6 bases, with 9 bases between them. DNA of the CDR3: TGCAGTGCTAGGGGACTTACCGAGCAGTACTTC. Translating gives CSARGLTEQYF.

The chain recombines TRBV7-2 with TRBJ2-7; D not certain. Germline assignment: CDR1 SGHTA and CDR2 FQGNSA. CDR3 length: 11 amino acids. Trimming took off 6 bases at V and 5 bases at J, with 8 bases between the two ends. CDR3 coding DNA: TGTGCCAGCAGTTCCCGCAACGAGCAGTACTTC. Translated: CASSSRNEQYF.

The chain is built from TRBV6-1 and TRBJ1-5; a weak D match, TRBD1 (5 bases). V was cut by 3 bases and J by 4 bases, with 16 bases left in between. This CDR3 has 16 amino acids. Germline V CDR1 and CDR2: MNHNS, SASEGT. The CDR3 nucleotides are TGTGCCAGCAGTGAGGGGCTAAGGGCGGGTAATCAGCCCCAGCATTTT. It specifies CASSEGLRAGNQPQHF.

The gene calls are TRBV2 and TRBJ1-1, with D tentatively TRBD1 (5 bases). Trimming took off 6 bases at V and 6 bases at J, with 8 bases between the two ends. Germline V lookup: CDR1 SNHLY, CDR2 FYNNEI. This CDR3 spans 11 amino acids. The CDR3 sequence is CASSRVAEAFF. The CDR3 nucleotides read TGTGCCAGCAGCAGGGTCGCTGAAGCTTTCTTT.

The chain links TRBV23-1 to TRBJ2-7; 10 positions match TRBD1. TRBV23-1 is given ORF status, its function remaining uncertain. J was trimmed by 2 bases and V by 4 bases; bases with no gene match: 11. The CDR3 covers 17 residues. The CDR3 region has the DNA TGCGCCAGCAGTCCCCCGGGACAGGGGACAGAAGCCTACGAGCAGTACTTC. It specifies CASSPPGQGTEAYEQYF.

The chain has TRBV7-9 and TRBJ1-2, with 7 bases matching TRBD1. CDR1 and CDR2 from the germline V gene are SEHNR and FQNEAQ (reference sequence). The CDR3 is 16 amino acids. V trimming: 7 bases; J trimming: 8 bases; junction bases outside the gene matches: 19. The CDR3: CASTLGRGPQLGGYTF. In DNA form, the CDR3 reads TGTGCCAGCACCCTCGGGAGGGGGCCACAGCTCGGAGGCTACACCTTC.